This T cell receptor (beta chain) was captured in a study of identical twins. A single record per CDR3 protein comes from TCRdb applying MiXCR to the 5' RACE reads. This table holds some 900,000 distinct CDR3 sequences, approximately 13% found once. Study conclusions and caveats: Excess low generation probability was seen in twin-shared out-of-frame alpha sequences.

Trimming took off 2 bases at V and 1 base at J, with 9 bases between the two ends. The CDR3 totals 15 residues. This clonotype was observed a handful of times. Its specificity is unknown. These data also formed part of another study, on yellow fever vaccine responses in identical twins.

J is TRBJ1-3 and V is TRBV12-3 or TRBV12-4; D possibly corresponds to TRBD1 (6 bases). The TCR originated in a woman between 18 and 29 years old in good health. The source material was PBMCs. The CDR3 bases are TGTGCCAGCAGTTTATCGGGGGCGTCTGGAAACACCATATATTTT. Protein: CASSLSGASGNTIYF.